These T cell receptor beta chains were read from a single sample in a study of blood T cell repertoires in COVID-19. Sequencing was performed with immunoSEQ multiplex PCR; in TCRdb, only in-frame clones are kept and a portion is missing. The sample lists under 250,000 clones, around nine tenths occurring once. Specimen: PBMCs or T cells enriched from blood (not recorded which). These receptors came from a woman aged 25-40 years with acute COVID-19. Each CDR3 is given with its conserved first and last residue. The D gene is left open where the match is weak. The size field is filled for only some rows; it gives once, few, many or a size class.

v_gene,j_gene,d_gene,abundance,CDR3aa,CDR3nt
TRBV6-4,TRBJ1-2,TRBD1,NA,CASSDSGAGGHGYTF,TGTGCCAGCAGTGACTCGGGAGCAGGGGGTCATGGCTACACCTTC
TRBV5-6,TRBJ1-4,NA,NA,CASSLVGGENEKLFF,TGTGCCAGCAGCTTGGTGGGAGGGGAAAATGAAAAACTGTTTTTT
TRBV2,TRBJ1-5,NA,NA,CASSLQGPSNQPQHF,TGTGCCAGCAGCCTACAGGGCCCTAGCAATCAGCCCCAGCATTTT
TRBV30,TRBJ2-7,NA,NA,CAWGGAVGRGYEQYF,TGTGCCTGGGGTGGGGCCGTGGGCAGGGGTTACGAGCAGTACTTC
TRBV11-2,TRBJ1-4,TRBD1,NA,CASSQDRGTRGEKLFF,TGTGCCAGCAGCCAGGACAGGGGGACGAGGGGGGAAAAACTGTTTTTT
TRBV25-1,TRBJ1-4,NA,NA,CASSDRLLLGKLFF,TGTGCCAGCAGTGACAGGCTCCTTCTTGGAAAACTGTTTTTT
TRBV30,TRBJ1-3,TRBD1,NA,CAWIGTGVGTIYF,TGTGCCTGGATTGGGACAGGGGTGGGCACCATATATTTT
TRBV11-2,TRBJ1-2,NA,NA,CASSPRLGFTNRDYGYTF,TGTGCCAGCAGCCCCCGTTTAGGGTTCACAAACAGGGACTATGGCTACACCTTC
TRBV30,TRBJ2-1,TRBD2,medium-sized,CAWTRGAYNEQFF,TGTGCCTGGACACGGGGGGCCTACAATGAGCAGTTCTTC
TRBV7-9,TRBJ2-3,NA,few,CASSLATGLSADTQYF,TGTGCCAGCAGCTTAGCGACGGGGTTGTCTGCAGATACGCAGTATTTT
TRBV5-1,TRBJ1-6,NA,NA,CASSLAKGGSPLHF,TGCGCCAGCAGCTTGGCGAAGGGAGGATCACCCCTCCACTTT